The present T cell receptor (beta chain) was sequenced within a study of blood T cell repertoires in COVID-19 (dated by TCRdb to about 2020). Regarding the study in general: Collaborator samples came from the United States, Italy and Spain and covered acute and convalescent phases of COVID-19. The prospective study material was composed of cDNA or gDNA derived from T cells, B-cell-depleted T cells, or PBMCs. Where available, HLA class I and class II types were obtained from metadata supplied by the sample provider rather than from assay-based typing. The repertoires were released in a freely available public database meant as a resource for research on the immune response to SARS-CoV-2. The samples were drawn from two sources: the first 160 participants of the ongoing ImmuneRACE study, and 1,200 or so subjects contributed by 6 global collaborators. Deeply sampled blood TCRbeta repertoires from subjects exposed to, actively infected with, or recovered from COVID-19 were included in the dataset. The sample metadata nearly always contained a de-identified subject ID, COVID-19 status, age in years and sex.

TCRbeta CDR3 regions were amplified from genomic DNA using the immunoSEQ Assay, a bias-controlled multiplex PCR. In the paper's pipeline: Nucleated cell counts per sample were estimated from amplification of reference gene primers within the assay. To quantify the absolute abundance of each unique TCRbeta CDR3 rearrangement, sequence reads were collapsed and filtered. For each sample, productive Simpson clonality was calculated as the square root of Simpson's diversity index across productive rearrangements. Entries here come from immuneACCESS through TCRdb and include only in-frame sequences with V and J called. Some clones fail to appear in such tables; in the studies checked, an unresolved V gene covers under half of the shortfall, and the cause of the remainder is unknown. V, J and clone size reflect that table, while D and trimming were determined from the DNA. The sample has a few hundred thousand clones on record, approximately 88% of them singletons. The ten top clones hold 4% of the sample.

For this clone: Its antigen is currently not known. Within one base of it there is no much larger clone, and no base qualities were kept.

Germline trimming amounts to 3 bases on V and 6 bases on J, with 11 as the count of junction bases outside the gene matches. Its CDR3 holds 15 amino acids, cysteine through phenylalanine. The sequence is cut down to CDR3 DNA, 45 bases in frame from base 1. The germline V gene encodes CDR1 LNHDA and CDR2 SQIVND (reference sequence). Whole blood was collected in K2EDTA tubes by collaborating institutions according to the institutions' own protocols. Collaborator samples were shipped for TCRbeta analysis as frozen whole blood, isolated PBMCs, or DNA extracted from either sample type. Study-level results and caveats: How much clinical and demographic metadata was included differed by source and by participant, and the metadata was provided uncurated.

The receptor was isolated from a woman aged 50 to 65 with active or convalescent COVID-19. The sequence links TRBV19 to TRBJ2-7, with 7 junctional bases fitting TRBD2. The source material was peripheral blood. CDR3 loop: CASSIGTGGLGEQYF. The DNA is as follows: TGTGCCAGTAGTATTGGAACGGGAGGACTGGGCGAGCAGTACTTC.